These T cell receptor beta chains were read from a single sample in a study of cytomegalovirus exposure and HLA in healthy donors. This table comes from immunoSEQ multiplex PCR, and its TCRdb copy is limited to in-frame clones, with some not included. The profile shows approximately 120,000 clones, 80% to 90% of them singletons. Sequenced: PBMCs. The receptors originated from a woman under 40 in good health and CMV-seronegative. The CDR3 runs from the conserved cysteine through the conserved F or W. Fields, in order: CDR3 length, clone size, J gene, D gene, V gene, CDR3 protein, CDR3 DNA. A D gene is named only where the DNA matches it firmly. The size entry is marked missing in some rows and otherwise reads once, few, many or a size class.

15,few,TRBJ2-1,TRBD1,TRBV6-6,CASSPQGVRDNEQFF,TGTGCCAGCAGTCCACAGGGGGTTCGGGACAATGAGCAGTTCTTC
15,few,TRBJ1-2,TRBD1,TRBV18,CASSPQEGQGDGYTF,TGTGCCAGCTCACCGCAAGAAGGACAGGGAGATGGCTACACCTTC
15,NA,TRBJ1-5,TRBD1,TRBV19,CASSVGTARNQPQHF,TGTGCCAGTAGTGTGGGGACAGCAAGAAATCAGCCCCAGCATTTT
15,NA,TRBJ1-4,NA,TRBV2,CASSVRTATNEKLFF,TGTGCCAGCAGCGTTAGGACAGCAACTAATGAAAAACTGTTTTTT
12,NA,TRBJ1-1,NA,TRBV28,CASSPLLTEAFF,TGTGCCAGCAGTCCCCTGCTAACTGAAGCTTTCTTT
17,NA,TRBJ1-3,TRBD1,TRBV10-3,CAISDMSRGLGGNTIYF,TGTGCCATCAGTGATATGAGCAGGGGGCTAGGAGGAAACACCATATATTTT
16,NA,TRBJ1-2,TRBD1,TRBV6-5,CASSYDRQGSNYGYTF,TGTGCCAGCAGTTACGACCGACAGGGATCTAACTATGGCTACACCTTC
16,NA,TRBJ1-3,NA,TRBV19,CASTNGGGSPGNTIYF,TGTGCCAGTACCAACGGCGGAGGGTCCCCTGGAAACACCATATATTTT
18,NA,TRBJ1-1,NA,TRBV7-3,CASSLYPPGGAVNTEAFF,TGTGCCAGCAGCTTATATCCCCCGGGAGGGGCGGTGAACACTGAAGCTTTCTTT
16,NA,TRBJ2-2,TRBD2,TRBV7-9,CSSSLAASGNTGELFF,TGTTCCAGCAGCTTAGCGGCTAGCGGGAACACCGGGGAGCTGTTTTTT
16,NA,TRBJ2-2,TRBD2,TRBV11-3,CASSLEPGLVTGELFF,TGTGCCAGCAGCTTAGAACCGGGACTAGTTACCGGGGAGCTGTTTTTT
12,few,TRBJ2-1,NA,TRBV29-1,CSGLGLNNEQFF,TGCAGCGGCCTGGGACTTAACAATGAGCAGTTCTTC
14,NA,TRBJ2-5,NA,TRBV18,CASSPPGAYGTQYF,TGTGCCAGCTCACCACCGGGCGCTTATGGGACCCAGTACTTC
14,NA,TRBJ2-5,TRBD2,TRBV7-2,CASSSSGRGETQYF,TGTGCCAGCAGCTCTAGCGGGAGGGGAGAGACCCAGTACTTC
15,NA,TRBJ2-5,TRBD1,TRBV5-1,CASSRAGTEEETQYF,TGCGCCAGCAGCCGAGCCGGGACAGAAGAAGAGACCCAGTACTTC
17,once,TRBJ2-1,TRBD1,TRBV27,CASSSGTGWTSYNEQFF,TGTGCCAGCAGTTCCGGGACAGGGTGGACCTCCTACAATGAGCAGTTCTTC
14,NA,TRBJ2-7,TRBD1,TRBV11-3,CASSSRQGIYEQYF,TGTGCCAGCAGCTCCAGACAGGGGATATACGAGCAGTACTTC
14,NA,TRBJ2-7,TRBD1,TRBV28,CASSLAGQAYEQYF,TGTGCCAGCAGTTTGGCGGGACAGGCCTACGAGCAGTACTTC
16,NA,TRBJ2-3,TRBD1,TRBV13,CASSIRTGPSTDTQYF,TGTGCCAGCAGCATAAGGACAGGTCCTAGCACAGATACGCAGTATTTT
16,NA,TRBJ2-6,TRBD1,TRBV6-1,CASSERQGAGANVLTF,TGTGCCAGCAGTGAACGACAGGGCGCTGGGGCCAACGTCCTGACTTTC
18,NA,TRBJ2-7,TRBD1,TRBV10-1,CASSPIYPGTGRSYEQYF,TGCGCCAGCAGCCCTATTTACCCCGGGACAGGCCGCTCCTACGAGCAGTACTTC
15,once,TRBJ2-1,TRBD1,TRBV7-9,CSSSLRDRAVIEQFF,TGTTCCAGCAGCCTCCGGGACAGGGCCGTCATTGAGCAGTTCTTC
13,NA,TRBJ2-2,NA,TRBV2,CASTEGAIGELFF,TGTGCCAGCACGGAGGGGGCGATCGGGGAGCTGTTTTTT
13,NA,TRBJ2-7,NA,TRBV6-1,CASSEALYYEQYF,TGTGCCAGCAGTGAAGCGTTGTATTACGAGCAGTACTTC
13,NA,TRBJ1-2,NA,TRBV30,CAWRRDRPYGYTF,TGTGCCTGGAGGCGGGACCGGCCCTATGGCTACACCTTC
16,NA,TRBJ2-3,TRBD1,TRBV7-3,CASSLPGTGGTDTQYF,TGTGCCAGCAGCTTGCCCGGGACAGGGGGTACAGATACGCAGTATTTT
15,NA,TRBJ1-5,TRBD1,TRBV6-6,CASSTAGGMDQPQHF,TGTGCCAGCAGTACCGCAGGGGGGATGGACCAGCCCCAGCATTTT
15,NA,TRBJ1-1,NA,TRBV7-9,CASSLGGHLGTEAFF,TGTGCCAGCAGCTTAGGGGGGCATCTTGGGACTGAAGCTTTCTTT
14,once,TRBJ1-2,NA,TRBV30,CAWSVVGEVGGYTF,TGTGCCTGGAGTGTGGTAGGGGAAGTTGGTGGCTACACCTTC
15,NA,TRBJ1-2,TRBD1,TRBV6-6,CASSNRQGDTYGYTF,TGTGCCAGCAGTAATAGACAGGGGGATACCTATGGCTACACCTTC
16,NA,TRBJ2-7,TRBD1,TRBV10-3,CAISARKGAGAYEQYF,TGTGCCATCAGCGCCCGGAAGGGGGCTGGGGCCTACGAGCAGTACTTC
15,NA,TRBJ2-3,NA,TRBV11-2,CASSFLARSTDTQYF,TGTGCCAGCAGCTTTCTTGCTAGAAGCACAGATACGCAGTATTTT
16,NA,TRBJ2-6,TRBD1,TRBV19,CASRRQGGTGANVLTF,TGTGCCAGTAGACGACAGGGTGGGACTGGGGCCAACGTCCTGACTTTC
19,NA,TRBJ2-1,TRBD2,TRBV7-2,CASSFKIAGGPDSYNEQFF,TGTGCCAGCAGCTTTAAAATAGCGGGAGGGCCGGACTCCTACAATGAGCAGTTCTTC
15,NA,TRBJ1-2,TRBD1,TRBV9,CASSVGTGGSYGYTF,TGTGCCAGCAGCGTAGGTACAGGGGGAAGCTATGGCTACACCTTC
11,NA,TRBJ1-2,NA,TRBV6-6,CASSYHNGYTF,TGTGCCAGCAGTTACCACAATGGCTACACCTTC
15,NA,TRBJ1-1,NA,TRBV19,CASSISLGDYTEAFF,TGTGCCAGTAGTATAAGCCTGGGGGACTACACTGAAGCTTTCTTT
17,NA,TRBJ1-3,NA,TRBV18,CASSPPQGRSSGNTIYF,TGTGCCAGCTCACCACCCCAGGGGCGAAGCTCTGGAAACACCATATATTTT
14,NA,TRBJ2-3,NA,TRBV6-5,CASSQTGSTDTQYF,TGTGCCAGCAGCCAGACAGGAAGCACAGATACGCAGTATTTT
16,NA,TRBJ1-4,TRBD1,TRBV11-2,CASRGGRGRANEKLFF,TGTGCCAGCAGGGGGGGCAGGGGGCGGGCTAATGAAAAACTGTTTTTT
14,NA,TRBJ1-5,NA,TRBV9,CASSAGDSNQPQHF,TGTGCCAGCAGCGCCGGGGATAGCAATCAGCCCCAGCATTTT
14,few,TRBJ2-5,TRBD2,TRBV7-9,CASSRGGYQETQYF,TGTGCCAGCAGCCGCGGGGGATACCAAGAGACCCAGTACTTC
14,NA,TRBJ2-5,NA,TRBV28,CASSLKQGPETQYF,TGTGCCAGCAGTTTGAAGCAGGGCCCAGAGACCCAGTACTTC
15,NA,TRBJ2-3,NA,TRBV6-4,CASSDRGGPIDTQYF,TGTGCCAGCAGTGACAGGGGGGGGCCCATAGATACGCAGTATTTT
16,NA,TRBJ2-1,TRBD2,TRBV9,CASSYTGTSGRGEQFF,TGTGCCAGCAGTTATACCGGGACTAGCGGGAGAGGTGAGCAGTTCTTC
14,NA,TRBJ2-3,TRBD1,TRBV19,CASRSRAGGDTQYF,TGTGCCAGTAGAAGCCGCGCAGGGGGAGATACGCAGTATTTT
15,NA,TRBJ1-1,NA,TRBV11-2,CASSLGWTMNTEAFF,TGTGCCAGCAGCTTAGGCTGGACAATGAACACTGAAGCTTTCTTT
15,NA,TRBJ2-5,TRBD2,TRBV6-1,CASSKTSGVIETQYF,TGTGCCAGCAGTAAAACTAGCGGAGTTATAGAGACCCAGTACTTC
14,medium-sized,TRBJ2-2,TRBD1,TRBV6-5,CASSWDRGSGELFF,TGTGCCAGCAGTTGGGACAGGGGAAGCGGGGAGCTGTTTTTT
13,NA,TRBJ2-3,NA,TRBV5-1,CASSLLAADTQYF,TGCGCCAGCAGCTTACTAGCCGCAGATACGCAGTATTTT
18,few,TRBJ2-1,TRBD2,TRBV9,CASSVGAVGLAGGNEQFF,TGTGCCAGCAGCGTAGGTGCGGTTGGACTAGCGGGGGGCAATGAGCAGTTCTTC
15,NA,TRBJ2-1,TRBD1,TRBV7-9,CSSRQPGGARNEQFF,TGTTCCAGCAGGCAGCCAGGGGGCGCTAGGAATGAGCAGTTCTTC